A single sample gave rise to the 7 T cell receptor beta chains below, sequenced in a study of blood T cell repertoires in COVID-19. This table comes from immunoSEQ multiplex PCR, and its TCRdb copy is limited to in-frame clones, with some not included. The sample carries a few hundred thousand clones, 88% recorded once. Sequenced material: PBMCs or T cells enriched from blood (not recorded which). These receptor sequences come from a woman between 18 and 30 years old who had recovered from COVID-19.

The chain links TRBV19 to TRBJ1-2; 10 bases align to TRBD1. CDR3 length: 15 amino acids. After removal of 7 bases from V and 6 bases from J, the junction contained 11 bases not matched to a gene. Germline lookup yields CDR1 LNHDA and CDR2 SQIVND (reference sequence). The CDR3 sequence is CASKVIGQGVDGYTF. The CDR3 nucleotides read TGTGCCAGTAAAGTGATCGGACAGGGGGTGGATGGCTACACCTTC.

The gene calls are TRBV7-9 and TRBJ1-6; perhaps TRBD1 as D (5 bases). There are 18 residues in the CDR3. From germline, CDR1 is SEHNR and CDR2 FQNEAQ (reference sequence). V was clipped by 1 base and J by 0 bases, with 13 bases between them. The CDR3 nucleotides read TGTGCCAGCAGCTTAGGGTCTGGGGGGAGCTCCTATAATTCACCCCTCCACTTT. Its protein is CASSLGSGGSSYNSPLHF.

The chain is built from TRBV28 and TRBJ1-5; 10 nucleotides align to TRBD1. This CDR3 has 13 amino acids. The J segment lost 2 bases and the V segment lost 8 bases, leaving 0 bases of the junction unmatched. Germline lookup yields CDR1 MDHEN and CDR2 SYDVKM. CDR3 sequence reads: CASGTGGNQPQHF. The CDR3 nucleotides are TGTGCCAGCGGGACAGGGGGCAATCAGCCCCAGCATTTT.

This chain connects TRBV18 to TRBJ1-1, with D hard to call. Trimming shortened V by 6 bases and J by 1 base, and 12 bases separated the two germline ends. From germline, CDR1 is KGHSH and CDR2 LQKENI. This CDR3 spans 14 amino acids. The CDR3 DNA follows: TGTGCCAGCTCCCAGACAAGGCGGAACACTGAAGCTTTCTTT. Translation gives CASSQTRRNTEAFF.

J is TRBJ2-1 and V is TRBV2; 11 nucleotides line up with TRBD2. The CDR3 runs 15 residues. The V gene's germline CDR1 is SNHLY and CDR2 FYNNEI. V was pared by 6 bases and J by 4 bases, with 5 bases of the junction left unmatched. As DNA, the CDR3 is TGTGCCAGCAGGGATTCTAGCGGGGGGTACAATGAGCAGTTCTTC. Its protein product is CASRDSSGGYNEQFF.

This sequence joins TRBV11-2 and TRBJ2-5, with D tentatively TRBD2 (7 bases). CDR1 and CDR2 from the germline V gene are SGHAT and FQNNGV. The CDR3 has 12 residues. V shed 9 bases and J shed 5 bases, with 13 bases lying between them. The CDR3 sequence is CASAAGAETQYF. CDR3 DNA sequence: TGTGCCAGTGCCGCGGGGGCGGAGACCCAGTACTTC.

This clone was counted once. The chain uses TRBV9 and TRBJ2-5, with 8 bases that match TRBD2. The CDR3 is 16 residues long. The germline V gene encodes CDR1 SGDLS and CDR2 YYNGEE. The ends lost 1 base at V and 5 bases at J; junction bases unmatched: 10. The CDR3 protein is CASSVTPRPSGETQYF. The CDR3 DNA is TGTGCCAGCAGCGTAACCCCGAGGCCTAGCGGGGAGACCCAGTACTTC.